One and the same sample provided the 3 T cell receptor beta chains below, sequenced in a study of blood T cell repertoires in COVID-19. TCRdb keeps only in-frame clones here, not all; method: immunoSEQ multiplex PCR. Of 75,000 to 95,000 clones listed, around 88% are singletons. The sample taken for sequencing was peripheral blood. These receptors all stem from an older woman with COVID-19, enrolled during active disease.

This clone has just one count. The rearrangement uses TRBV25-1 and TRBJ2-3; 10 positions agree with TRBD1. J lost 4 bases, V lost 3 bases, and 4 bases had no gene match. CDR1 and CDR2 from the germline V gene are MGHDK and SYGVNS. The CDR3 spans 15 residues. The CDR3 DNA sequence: TGTGCCAGCAGTGACCTGACAGGGGGCGCAGATACGCAGTATTTT. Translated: CASSDLTGGADTQYF. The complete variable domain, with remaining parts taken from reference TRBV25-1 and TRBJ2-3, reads EADIYQTPRYLVIGTGKKITLECSQTMGHDKMYWYQQDPGMELHLIHYSYGVNSTEKGDLSSESTVSRIRTEHFPLTLESARPSHTSQYLCASSDLTGGADTQYFGPGTRLTVL.

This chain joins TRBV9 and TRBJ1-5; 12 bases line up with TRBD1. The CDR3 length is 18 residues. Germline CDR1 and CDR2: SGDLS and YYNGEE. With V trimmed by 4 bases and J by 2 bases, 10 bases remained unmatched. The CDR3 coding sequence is TGTGCCAGCAGCAGGGGGACAGGGGGCGAGTTTGGCAATCAGCCCCAGCATTTT. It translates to CASSRGTGGEFGNQPQHF.

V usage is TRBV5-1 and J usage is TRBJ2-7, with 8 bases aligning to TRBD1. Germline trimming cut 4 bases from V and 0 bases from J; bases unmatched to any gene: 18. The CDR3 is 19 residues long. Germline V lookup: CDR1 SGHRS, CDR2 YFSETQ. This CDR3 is CASSPRTGSRGLGSYEQYF. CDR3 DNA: TGCGCCAGCAGCCCAAGGACAGGGAGTAGGGGTCTAGGCTCCTACGAGCAGTACTTC.